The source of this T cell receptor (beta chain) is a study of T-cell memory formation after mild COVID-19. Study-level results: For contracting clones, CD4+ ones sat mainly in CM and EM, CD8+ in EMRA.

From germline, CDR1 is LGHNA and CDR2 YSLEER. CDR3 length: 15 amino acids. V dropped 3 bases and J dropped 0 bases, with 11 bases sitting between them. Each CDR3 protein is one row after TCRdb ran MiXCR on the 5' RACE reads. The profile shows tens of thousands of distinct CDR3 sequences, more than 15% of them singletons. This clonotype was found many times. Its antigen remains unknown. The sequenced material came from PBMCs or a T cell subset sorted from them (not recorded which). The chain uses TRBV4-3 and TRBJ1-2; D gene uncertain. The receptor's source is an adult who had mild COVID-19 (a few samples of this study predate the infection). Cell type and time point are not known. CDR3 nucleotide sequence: TGCGCCAGCAGCCACGAAAGGCGAGCTAACTATGGCTACACCTTC. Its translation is CASSHERRANYGYTF.